These 5 T cell receptor beta chains were sequenced from one sample in a study of siplizumab effects on memory and regulatory T cells. TCRdb keeps only in-frame clones here, not all; method: immunoSEQ multiplex PCR. The sample contains roughly 50,000 clones, about 97% of which appear only once. The sample comprised naive CD4+ T cells sorted from blood. All receptors come from a human donor in good health.

V gene TRBV9 combines with J gene TRBJ2-1; possibly TRBD1 for D (6 bases). The V and J ends lost 0 bases and 4 bases respectively, with 14 bases between them. Germline assignment: CDR1 SGDLS and CDR2 YYNGEE. CDR3 length: 16 residues. CDR3 loop: CASSVGLGQIYNEQFF. The CDR3 region has the DNA TGTGCCAGCAGCGTAGGGTTAGGACAGATTTACAATGAGCAGTTCTTC. The complete variable domain, with remaining parts taken from reference TRBV9 and TRBJ2-1, reads DSGVTQTPKHLITATGQRVTLRCSPRSGDLSVYWYQQSLDQGLQFLIQYYNGEERAKGNILERFSAQQFPDLHSELNLSSLELGDSALYFCASSVGLGQIYNEQFFGPGTRLTVL.

The CDR3 bases are TGTGCCAGCAGCTTTGCGATCCAAGAGACCCAGTACTTC. Translation: CASSFAIQETQYF. The V gene is TRBV7-8, the J gene TRBJ2-5, with D unclear. V was shortened by 3 bases and J by 1 base, with 6 bases between the two germline ends. Germline lookup yields CDR1 SGHVS and CDR2 FQNEAQ. The CDR3 totals 13 residues. Using reference TRBV7-8 and TRBJ2-5 for the parts outside the CDR3, the full variable domain is GAGVSQSPRYKVAKRGQDVALRCDPISGHVSLFWYQQALGQGPEFLTYFQNEAQLDKSGLPSDRFFAERPEGSVSTLKIQRTQQEDSAVYLCASSFAIQETQYFGPGTRLLVL.

The J gene is TRBJ2-1, the V gene TRBV19; 8 bases are a match to TRBD2. V lost 5 bases and J lost 3; bases outside the gene matches: 9. CDR3 length: 16 amino acids. The germline gives CDR1 LNHDA, CDR2 SQIVND (reference sequence). DNA of the CDR3: TGTGCCAGTAGTGTAGGGGGACTAGATTTCTACAATGAGCAGTTCTTC. It specifies CASSVGGLDFYNEQFF.

The rearrangement links TRBV27 to TRBJ2-5; TRBD1 agrees at 7 bases. CDR1 and CDR2 (germline): MNHEY, SMNVEV (reference sequence). The CDR3 is 16 residues long. J was trimmed by 9 bases and V by 5 bases; bases with no gene match: 18. As DNA, the CDR3 is TGTGCCAGCAGTCCCACCTGGGACAGACCAAGAGAAGCCCAGTACTTC. It specifies CASSPTWDRPREAQYF.

DNA for the CDR3: TGTGCCAGCTCACCAAGGGCCGGAGAGACCCAGTACTTC. Translating it yields CASSPRAGETQYF. The chain uses TRBV18 and TRBJ2-5; D not resolved. V lost 2 bases, J lost 4 bases, and 8 bases lay in between. This CDR3 has 13 amino acids. Germline lookup yields CDR1 KGHSH and CDR2 LQKENI.